These 8 T cell receptor beta chains were all obtained from the same sample, sequenced in a study of blood T cell repertoires in COVID-19. The protocol was immunoSEQ multiplex PCR, while the TCRdb copy is restricted to in-frame clones and leaves out a portion. Altogether under 350,000 clones are present, approximately 86% being singletons, with the ten largest covering roughly 2.6%. The sequenced sample consisted of PBMCs or T cells enriched from blood (not recorded which). These receptor sequences come from a woman between 18 and 29 years old who had recovered from COVID-19.

The CDR3: CASSLAGYNQPQHF. The DNA of the CDR3 is TGTGCCAGCAGCTTGGCAGGGTATAATCAGCCCCAGCATTTT. The chain links TRBV5-8 to TRBJ1-5; TRBD1 might be the D (5 bases). Trimming took off 0 bases at V and 4 bases at J, with 8 bases between the two ends. CDR1 is SGHTS, CDR2 YDEGEE, per germline. This CDR3 spans 14 amino acids. Full variable domain (outside the CDR3, taken from reference TRBV5-8 and TRBJ1-5): EAGVTQSPTHLIKTRGQQATLRCSPISGHTSVYWYQQALGLGLQFLLWYDEGEERNRGNFPPRFSGRQFPNYSSELNVNALELEDSALYLCASSLAGYNQPQHFGDGTRLSIL.

The rearrangement joins TRBV19 to TRBJ1-5, with 9 bases matching TRBD1. Germline CDR1 and CDR2: LNHDA and SQIVND (reference sequence). V gave up 2 bases and J gave up 5 bases; unmatched junction bases: 10. The CDR3 has 17 residues. CDR3 region: CASSIWGGQGLYQPQHF. CDR3 DNA: TGTGCCAGTAGTATATGGGGGGGACAGGGATTGTATCAGCCCCAGCATTTT.

This chain joins TRBV3-1 (or the pseudogene TRBV3-2) and TRBJ1-2, with a tentative D call TRBD1 (6 bases). Trimming left V 2 bases short and J 6 bases short, with 16 bases between. CDR3 length: 15 amino acids. Per the germline V gene, CDR1 is LGHDT and CDR2 is YNNKEL (reference sequence). CDR3 bases: TGTGCCAGCAGCCAACTGGGACAACCCAACAATGGCTACACCTTC. Its translation is CASSQLGQPNNGYTF.

The V gene is TRBV7-8, the J gene TRBJ2-1; 7 nucleotides line up with TRBD2. The V gene's germline CDR1 is SGHVS and CDR2 FQNEAQ. J was trimmed by 0 bases and V by 7 bases; bases with no gene match: 30. The CDR3 has 23 residues. In DNA, the CDR3 is TGTGCCAGCACCCGATCCCCCGGACTAACGATCGGACTAGATCCGAGCTCCTACAATGAGCAGTTCTTC. Protein product: CASTRSPGLTIGLDPSSYNEQFF.

A few counts support this clone. J is TRBJ2-7 and V is TRBV29-1; TRBD1 might be the D (5 bases). Germline CDR1 and CDR2: SQVTM and ANQGSEA. This CDR3 comprises 14 residues. V lost 0 bases to trimming and J lost 3 bases, with 12 bases between them. CDR3 coding DNA: TGCAGCGTTGAAGATCAGGGTCAAGGCTACGAGCAGTACTTC. Translating it yields CSVEDQGQGYEQYF.

V gene TRBV4-3 combines with J gene TRBJ2-3; 7 bases line up with TRBD1. The CDR3 loop spans 15 amino acids. The trim removed 3 bases at V and 5 bases at J, leaving 8 bases unmatched. Germline V lookup: CDR1 LGHNA, CDR2 YSLEER. As DNA, the CDR3 is TGCGCCAGCAGCCACCAAGACAGGGCCGGAGATACGCAGTATTTT. Amino acids: CASSHQDRAGDTQYF.

The CDR3 here is CAWSVDTVNQPQHF. The CDR3 DNA is TGTGCCTGGAGTGTTGACACAGTCAATCAGCCCCAGCATTTT. The chain carries TRBV30 and TRBJ1-5, with unresolved D. The CDR3 is 14 residues long. Deletions cut 0 bases from V and 3 bases from J, with 9 bases between. Per germline, CDR1 GTSNPN and CDR2 SVGIG (reference sequence).

The chain links TRBV27 to TRBJ2-1, with TRBD2 matching 12 bases. Looked up from germline, CDR1 is MNHEY and CDR2 is SMNVEV (reference sequence). The CDR3 contains 15 residues. Trimming took 6 bases from V and 9 from J; bases not matched to a gene: 9. The CDR3 protein is CASSRLAGVYIEQFF. CDR3 bases: TGTGCCAGCAGCAGACTAGCGGGAGTCTATATTGAGCAGTTCTTC.